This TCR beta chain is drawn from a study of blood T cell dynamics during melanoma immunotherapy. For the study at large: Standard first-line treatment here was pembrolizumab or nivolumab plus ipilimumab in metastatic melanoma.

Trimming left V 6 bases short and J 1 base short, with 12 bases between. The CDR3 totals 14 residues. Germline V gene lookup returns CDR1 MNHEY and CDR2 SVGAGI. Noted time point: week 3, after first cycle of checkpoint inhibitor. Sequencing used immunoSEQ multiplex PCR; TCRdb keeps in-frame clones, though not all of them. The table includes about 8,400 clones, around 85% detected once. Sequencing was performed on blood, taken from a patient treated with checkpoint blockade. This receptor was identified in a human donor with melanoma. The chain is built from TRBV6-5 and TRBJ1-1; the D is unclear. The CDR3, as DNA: TGTGCCAGCAGCTACGGACCGGAGAACACTGAAGCTTTCTTT. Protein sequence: CASSYGPENTEAFF.